In its sample, the clone carrying this T cell receptor beta chain was seen many times. Antigen specificity is unknown. This record belongs to a study of regulatory T cells in long-lasting Graves disease. Study-wide results and caveats: Gene preferences differed: TRBV28, TRBJ1-2, TRBJ2-5 in persistent cases. Comparison showed that persistent patients shared more public clonotypes (2,741) than new patients (approximately 930).

To make TCR beta libraries, researchers used iRepertoire HTBI primers and Arm-PCR of CDR3 regions. TCRdb processed the multiplex PCR reads anew with MiXCR; each CDR3 protein has one entry. This sample yields about 360,000 distinct CDR3 sequences, of which around 15% are seen a single time; over 20% belongs to the top ten. Trimming pared 5 bases from V and 8 bases from J, leaving 15 bases between. Germline V CDR1 and CDR2: SGHTA, FQGTGA. The CDR3 is 13 residues long. As for time point: newly diagnosed GD, antithyroid drugs for less than 3 months. From RNA extracted from PBMCs, the TCR library was made. A further study also used this sample, focusing on T cells in Graves' hyperthyroidism and ophthalmopathy. That paper states: Diagnoses rested on clinical symptoms, serum thyroxine and TRAb, thyroid ultrasound and orbital computed tomography. Ophthalmopathy was separated from stable hyperthyroidism by a 13 V-J model.

The source material was peripheral blood mononuclear cells (PBMCs), sampled at new diagnosis, from a patient treated with antithyroid drugs. The J gene is TRBJ1-2, the V gene TRBV7-3; perhaps TRBD1 as D (6 bases). This clonotype was sampled from a woman aged 18-29 years with Graves disease. In nucleotides, the CDR3 is TGTGCCAGCAGCATGACAGGAGTTCTGGGCTACACCTTC. As protein: CASSMTGVLGYTF.